This TCR beta chain was sequenced for a study of T cells in Graves' hyperthyroidism and ophthalmopathy. V lost 7 bases and J 4 bases, leaving 19 bases between the germline ends. The length of the CDR3 is 15 residues. From germline, CDR1 is MNHNS and CDR2 SASEGT. TCR beta CDR3 regions were amplified from RNA transcripts. Primed by the HTBI set, a first-round RT-PCR was run on the TCR CDR3. TCRdb used MiXCR to reprocess the multiplex PCR reads, holding one entry per CDR3 protein. Of under 350,000 distinct CDR3 sequences listed, 20% to 30% are singletons. The study left out patients who had uncontrolled infection, other autoimmune disease, pregnancy or lactation.

J is TRBJ1-1 and V is TRBV6-1, with a possible D match to TRBD1 (6 bases). The clonotype originates from a man aged 35 to 55 with Graves' hyperthyroidism that later progressed to Graves' ophthalmopathy. Sequenced sample: blood. CDR3: CASTPLFTGSTEAFF. DNA of the CDR3: TGTGCCAGCACCCCACTTTTTACAGGGAGCACTGAAGCTTTCTTT.